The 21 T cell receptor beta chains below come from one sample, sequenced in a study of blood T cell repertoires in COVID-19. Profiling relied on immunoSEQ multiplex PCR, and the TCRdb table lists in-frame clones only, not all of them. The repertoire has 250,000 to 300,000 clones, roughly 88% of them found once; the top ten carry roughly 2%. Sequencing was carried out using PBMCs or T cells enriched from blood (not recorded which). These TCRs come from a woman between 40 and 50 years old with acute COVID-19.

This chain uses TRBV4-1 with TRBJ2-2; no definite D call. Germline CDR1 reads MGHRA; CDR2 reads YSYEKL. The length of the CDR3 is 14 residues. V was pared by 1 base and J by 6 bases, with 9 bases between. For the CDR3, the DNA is TGCGCCAGCAGCCAAGCCGGTTATGCCGGGGAGCTGTTTTTT. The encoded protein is CASSQAGYAGELFF.

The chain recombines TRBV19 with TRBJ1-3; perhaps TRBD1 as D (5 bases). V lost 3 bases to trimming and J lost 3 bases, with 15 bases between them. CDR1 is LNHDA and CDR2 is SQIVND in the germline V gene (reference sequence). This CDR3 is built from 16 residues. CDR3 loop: CASSIPGRMFGNTIYF. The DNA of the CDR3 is TGTGCCAGTAGTATTCCAGGGAGGATGTTTGGAAACACCATATATTTT. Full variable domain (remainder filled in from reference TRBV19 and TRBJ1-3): DGGITQSPKYLFRKEGQNVTLSCEQNLNHDAMYWYRQDPGQGLRLIYYSQIVNDFQKGDIAEGYSVSREKKESFPLTVTSAQKNPTAFYLCASSIPGRMFGNTIYFGEGSWLTVV.

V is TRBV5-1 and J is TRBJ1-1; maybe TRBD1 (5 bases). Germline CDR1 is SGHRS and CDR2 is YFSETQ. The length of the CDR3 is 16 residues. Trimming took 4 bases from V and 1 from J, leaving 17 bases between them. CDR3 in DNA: TGCGCCAGCAGCCCCGCGCCCGGCAGGGAGAACACTGAAGCTTTCTTT. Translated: CASSPAPGRENTEAFF.

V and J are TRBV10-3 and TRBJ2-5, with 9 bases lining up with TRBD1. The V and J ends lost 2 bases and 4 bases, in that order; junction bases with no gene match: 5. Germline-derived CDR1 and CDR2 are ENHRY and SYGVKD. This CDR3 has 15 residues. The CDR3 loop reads CAISEGQGSSETQYF. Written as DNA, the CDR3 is TGTGCCATCAGTGAGGGACAGGGGTCCTCAGAGACCCAGTACTTC.

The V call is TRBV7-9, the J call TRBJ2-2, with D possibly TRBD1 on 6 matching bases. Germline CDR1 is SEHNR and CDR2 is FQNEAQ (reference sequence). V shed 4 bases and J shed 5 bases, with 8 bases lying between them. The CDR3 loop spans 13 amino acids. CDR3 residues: CASSSTGTGELFF. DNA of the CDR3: TGTGCCAGCAGCTCCACAGGGACCGGGGAGCTGTTTTTT.

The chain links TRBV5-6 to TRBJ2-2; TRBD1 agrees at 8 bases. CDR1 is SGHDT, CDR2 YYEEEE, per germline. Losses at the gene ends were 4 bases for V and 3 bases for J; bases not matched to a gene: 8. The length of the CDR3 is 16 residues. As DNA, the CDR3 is TGTGCCAGCAGCCAAAACCAGGGGGCTTACACCGGGGAGCTGTTTTTT. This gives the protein CASSQNQGAYTGELFF.

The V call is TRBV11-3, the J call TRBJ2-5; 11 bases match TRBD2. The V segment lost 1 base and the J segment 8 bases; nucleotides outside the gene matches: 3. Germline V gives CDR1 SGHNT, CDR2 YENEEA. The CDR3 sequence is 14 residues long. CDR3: CASSLVGTSGTQYF. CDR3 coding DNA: TGTGCCAGCAGCTTAGTAGGGACTAGCGGCACCCAGTACTTC.

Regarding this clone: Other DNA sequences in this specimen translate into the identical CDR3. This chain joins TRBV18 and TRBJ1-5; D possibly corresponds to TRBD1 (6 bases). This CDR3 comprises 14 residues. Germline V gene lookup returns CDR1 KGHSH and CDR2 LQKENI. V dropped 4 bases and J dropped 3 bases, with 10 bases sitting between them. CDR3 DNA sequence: TGTGCCAGCTCACTCGACAGGTTCAATCAGCCCCAGCATTTT. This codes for CASSLDRFNQPQHF.

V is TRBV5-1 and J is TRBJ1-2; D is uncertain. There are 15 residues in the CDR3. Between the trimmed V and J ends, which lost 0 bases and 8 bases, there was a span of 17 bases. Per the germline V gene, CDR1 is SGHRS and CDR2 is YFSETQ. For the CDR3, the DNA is TGCGCCAGCAGCTTGGCAGAGACTTCCCCCACGGGCTACACCTTC. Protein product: CASSLAETSPTGYTF.

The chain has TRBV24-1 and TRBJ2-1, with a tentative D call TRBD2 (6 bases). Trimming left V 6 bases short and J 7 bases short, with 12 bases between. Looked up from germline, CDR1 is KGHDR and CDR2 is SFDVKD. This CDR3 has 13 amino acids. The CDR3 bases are TGTGCCACCAGTCCGGGGGAGACGAATGAGCAGTTCTTC. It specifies CATSPGETNEQFF.

The CDR3 spells CASRGTGISYEQYF. The CDR3 DNA reads as TGTGCCAGCAGGGGGACAGGGATCTCCTACGAGCAGTACTTC. The chain has TRBV6-5 and TRBJ2-7; 9 bases align to TRBD1. V was pared by 6 bases and J by 0 bases, with 3 bases of the junction left unmatched. The CDR3 covers 14 residues. Germline V gene sequence: CDR1 MNHEY, CDR2 SVGAGI.

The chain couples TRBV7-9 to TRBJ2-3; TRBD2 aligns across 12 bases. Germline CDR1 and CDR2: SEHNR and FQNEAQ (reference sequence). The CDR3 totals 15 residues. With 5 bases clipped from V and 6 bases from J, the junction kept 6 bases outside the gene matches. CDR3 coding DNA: TGTGCCAGCAGCGACGCCGGGACTAGCGGGGATACGCAGTATTTT. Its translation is CASSDAGTSGDTQYF.

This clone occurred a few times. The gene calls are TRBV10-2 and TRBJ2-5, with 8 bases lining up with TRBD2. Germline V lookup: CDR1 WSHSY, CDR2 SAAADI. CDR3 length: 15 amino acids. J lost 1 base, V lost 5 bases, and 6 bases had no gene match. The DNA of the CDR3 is TGCGCCAGCAGTTCCGGGACTAGGGGCCAAGAGACCCAGTACTTC. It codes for CASSSGTRGQETQYF.

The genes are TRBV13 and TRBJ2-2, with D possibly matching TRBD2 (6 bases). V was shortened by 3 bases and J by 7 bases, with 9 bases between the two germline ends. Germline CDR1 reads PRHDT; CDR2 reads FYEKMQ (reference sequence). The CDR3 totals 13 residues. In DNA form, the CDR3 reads TGTGCCAGCAGCTTCCGGGGGAACGGGGAGCTGTTTTTT. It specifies CASSFRGNGELFF.

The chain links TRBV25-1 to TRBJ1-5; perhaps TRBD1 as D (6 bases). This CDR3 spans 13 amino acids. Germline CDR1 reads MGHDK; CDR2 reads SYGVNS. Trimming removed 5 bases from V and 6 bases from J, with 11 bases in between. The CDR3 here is CASSTGYAQPQHF. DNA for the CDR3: TGTGCCAGCAGTACAGGGTACGCTCAGCCCCAGCATTTT.

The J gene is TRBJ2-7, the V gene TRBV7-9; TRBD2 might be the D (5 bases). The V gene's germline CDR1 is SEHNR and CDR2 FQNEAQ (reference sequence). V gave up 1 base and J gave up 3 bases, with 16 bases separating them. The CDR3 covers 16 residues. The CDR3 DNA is TGTGCCAGCAGCTTAGGATGGGGAGCGGCTTACTACGAGCAGTACTTC. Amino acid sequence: CASSLGWGAAYYEQYF.

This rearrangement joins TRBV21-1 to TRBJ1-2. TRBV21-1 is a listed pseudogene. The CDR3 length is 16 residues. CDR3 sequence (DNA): TGTGCCAGCAGCAAGACGGGAGCGGGGGACCCCTATGGCTACACCTTC. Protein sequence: CASSKTGAGDPYGYTF.

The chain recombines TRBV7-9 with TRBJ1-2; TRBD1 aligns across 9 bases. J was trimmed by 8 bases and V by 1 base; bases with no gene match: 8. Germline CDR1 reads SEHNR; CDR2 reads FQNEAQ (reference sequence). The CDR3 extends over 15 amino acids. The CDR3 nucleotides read TGTGCCAGCAGCTTAGGGGACAGGGCGGTTGGCGGCTACACCTTC. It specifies CASSLGDRAVGGYTF.

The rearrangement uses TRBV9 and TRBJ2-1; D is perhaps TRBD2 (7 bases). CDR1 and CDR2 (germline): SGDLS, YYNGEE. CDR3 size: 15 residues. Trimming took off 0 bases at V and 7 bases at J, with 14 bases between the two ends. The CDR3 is CASSVEGGRNNEQFF. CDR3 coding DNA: TGTGCCAGCAGCGTAGAGGGGGGGCGCAATAATGAGCAGTTCTTC.

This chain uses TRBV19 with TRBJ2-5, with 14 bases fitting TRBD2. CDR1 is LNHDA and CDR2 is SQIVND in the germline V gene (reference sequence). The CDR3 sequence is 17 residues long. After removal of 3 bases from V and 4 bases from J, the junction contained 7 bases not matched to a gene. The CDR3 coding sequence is TGTGCCAGTAGTATCGTCGGACTAGCGGGGGGAAGAGAGACCCAGTACTTC. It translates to CASSIVGLAGGRETQYF.

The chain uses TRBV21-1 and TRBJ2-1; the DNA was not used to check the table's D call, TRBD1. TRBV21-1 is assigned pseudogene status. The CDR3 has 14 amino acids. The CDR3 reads CASSKRPGDNEQFF. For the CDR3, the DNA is TGTGCCAGCAGCAAAAGGCCAGGGGACAATGAGCAGTTCTTC.